This T cell receptor (beta chain) was captured in a study of blood T cells in healthy people across ages. CDR1 SEHNR and CDR2 FQNEAQ come from the germline V gene (reference sequence). The CDR3 has 15 amino acids. Next came a second PCR, run for 7 to 11 cycles, which used a sample-barcoded 5' primer along with a J-beta primer mix. Each CDR3 protein gets one entry after TCRdb re-called the 5' RACE reads with MiXCR. The sample holds over a million distinct CDR3 sequences, roughly two fifths seen once. Details on this clonotype: Mismatch with germline at one junction end may stem from a read error.

This TCR derives from a woman younger than 35 in good health. The chain couples TRBV7-9 to TRBJ1-2, with 7 bases fitting TRBD1. The sequenced material came from blood. Here the CDR3 DNA reads TGTGCCAGCAGCTTAAACCAGGGGGGTCAGTATGGCAACACCTTC. This encodes CASSLNQGGQYGNTF.